Detailed here is one T cell receptor beta chain. Its specificity is not known. The use of a sample-barcoded 5' primer and a J-beta primer mix characterized a second PCR of roughly 6 to 12 cycles. Each CDR3 protein is one row after TCRdb ran MiXCR on the 5' RACE reads. The sample contains about 830,000 distinct CDR3 sequences, 55% to 65% of which appear only once. The sample is drawn from a study of blood T cells in healthy people across ages. Study outcomes and limitations: Donors of long life had a larger count of naive CD4+ cells and greater diversity than aged donors. A strong correlation was seen between TCR beta diversity and naive T cell percentage.

CDR1 is MDHEN and CDR2 is SYDVKM in the germline V gene. The CDR3 sequence is 11 residues long. Trimming cost V 11 bases and J 4 bases, with 8 bases left between them. Specimen: blood. The receptor's source is a man in his thirties or forties in good health. This sequence joins TRBV28 and TRBJ2-2; D is unresolved. CDR3 amino acids: CAVKGTGELFF. CDR3 DNA: TGTGCCGTAAAGGGCACCGGGGAGCTGTTTTTT.